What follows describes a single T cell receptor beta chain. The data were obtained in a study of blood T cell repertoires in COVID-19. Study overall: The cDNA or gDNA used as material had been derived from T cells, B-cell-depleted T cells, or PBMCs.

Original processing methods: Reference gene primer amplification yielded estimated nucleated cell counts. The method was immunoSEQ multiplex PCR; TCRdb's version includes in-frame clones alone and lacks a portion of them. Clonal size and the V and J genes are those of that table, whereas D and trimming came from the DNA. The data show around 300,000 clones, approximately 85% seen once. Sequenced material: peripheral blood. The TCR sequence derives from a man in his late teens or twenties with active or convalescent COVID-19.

The CDR3 DNA sequence: TGTGCCAGCAGCCCGGGGACAGGGGATAATGAAAAACTGTTTTTT. It codes for CASSPGTGDNEKLFF. This sequence joins TRBV7-9 and TRBJ1-4; 10 bases align to TRBD1. Germline V gene data show CDR1 as SEHNR and CDR2 as FQNEAQ (reference sequence). This CDR3 has 15 residues. J gave up 4 bases and V 5 bases, and 4 bases lay outside the gene matches.